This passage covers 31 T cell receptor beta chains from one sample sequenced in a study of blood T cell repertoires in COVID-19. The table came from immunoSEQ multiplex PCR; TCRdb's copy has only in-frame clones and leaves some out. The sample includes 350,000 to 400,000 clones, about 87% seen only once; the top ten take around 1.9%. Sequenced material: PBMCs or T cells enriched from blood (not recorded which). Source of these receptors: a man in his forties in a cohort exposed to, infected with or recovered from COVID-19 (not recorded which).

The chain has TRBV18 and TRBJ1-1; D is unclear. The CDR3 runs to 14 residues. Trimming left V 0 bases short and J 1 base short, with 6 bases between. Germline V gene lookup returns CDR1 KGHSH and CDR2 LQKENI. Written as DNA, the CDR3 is TGTGCCAGCTCACCACCGAGGCAGAACACTGAAGCTTTCTTT. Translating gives CASSPPRQNTEAFF.

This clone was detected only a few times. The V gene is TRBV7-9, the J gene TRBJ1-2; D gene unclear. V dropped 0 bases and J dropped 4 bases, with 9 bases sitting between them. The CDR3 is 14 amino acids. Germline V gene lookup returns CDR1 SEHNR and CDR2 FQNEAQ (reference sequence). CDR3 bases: TGTGCCAGCAGCTTAGCGGAGGGAAGCTATGGCTACACCTTC. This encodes CASSLAEGSYGYTF.

This chain's CDR3 is CSVGETPYNEQFF. The CDR3 DNA reads as TGCAGCGTTGGGGAGACTCCATACAATGAGCAGTTCTTC. V is TRBV29-1 and J is TRBJ2-1; maybe TRBD2 (5 bases). The CDR3 consists of 13 residues. CDR1 and CDR2 (germline): SQVTM, ANQGSEA. V lost 4 bases and J 4 bases, leaving 11 bases between the germline ends.

CDR3 nucleotide sequence: TGTGCCAGCAGCTCAGGGCAGGGACTAGACGGCTACACCTTC. Its translation: CASSSGQGLDGYTF. The chain combines TRBV7-9 with TRBJ1-2, with D possibly TRBD1 on 5 matching bases. Looked up from germline, CDR1 is SEHNR and CDR2 is FQNEAQ (reference sequence). The CDR3 has 14 amino acids. Trimming pared 4 bases from V and 8 bases from J, leaving 17 bases between.

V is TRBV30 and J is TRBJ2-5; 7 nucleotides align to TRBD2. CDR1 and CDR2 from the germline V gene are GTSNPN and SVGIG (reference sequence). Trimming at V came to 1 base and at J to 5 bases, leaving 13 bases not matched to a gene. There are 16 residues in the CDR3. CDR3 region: CAWSGAEGGAWETQYF. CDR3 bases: TGTGCCTGGAGTGGGGCCGAGGGAGGGGCCTGGGAGACCCAGTACTTC.

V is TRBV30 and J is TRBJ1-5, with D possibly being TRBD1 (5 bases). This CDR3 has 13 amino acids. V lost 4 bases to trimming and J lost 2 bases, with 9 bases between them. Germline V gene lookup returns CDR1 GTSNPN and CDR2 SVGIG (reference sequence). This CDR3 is CAWNIRGNQPQHF. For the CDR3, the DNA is TGTGCCTGGAACATCAGGGGCAATCAGCCCCAGCATTTT.

CDR3 sequence: CASSIGLVYEQYF. As DNA, the CDR3 is TGTGCCAGCAGCATCGGACTAGTCTACGAGCAGTACTTC. The chain employs TRBV3-1 (or the pseudogene TRBV3-2) and TRBJ2-7, with 7 bases matching TRBD2. The CDR3 sequence is 13 residues long. Germline V gene lookup returns CDR1 LGHDT and CDR2 YNNKEL (reference sequence). Losses at the gene ends were 5 bases for V and 3 bases for J; bases not matched to a gene: 4.

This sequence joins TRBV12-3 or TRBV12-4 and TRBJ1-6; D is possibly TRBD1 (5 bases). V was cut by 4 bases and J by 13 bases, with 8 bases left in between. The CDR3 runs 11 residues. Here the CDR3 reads CASSSQGPLHF. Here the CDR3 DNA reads TGTGCCAGCAGTTCTCAGGGTCCCCTCCACTTT.

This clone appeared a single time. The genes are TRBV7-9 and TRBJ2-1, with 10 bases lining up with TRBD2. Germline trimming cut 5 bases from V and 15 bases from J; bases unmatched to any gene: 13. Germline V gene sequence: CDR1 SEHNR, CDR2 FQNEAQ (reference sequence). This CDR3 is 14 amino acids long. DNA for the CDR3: TGTGCCAGCAGCGCGAGCGGGAGGGCCGTGGCCCTGTTCTTC. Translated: CASSASGRAVALFF.

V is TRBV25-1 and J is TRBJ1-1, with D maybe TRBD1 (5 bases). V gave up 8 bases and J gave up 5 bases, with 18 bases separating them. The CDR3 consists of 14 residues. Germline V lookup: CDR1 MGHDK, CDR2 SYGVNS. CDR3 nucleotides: TGTGCCAGCGTGGGTCTGGGGCGGGGAACTGAAGCTTTCTTT. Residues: CASVGLGRGTEAFF.

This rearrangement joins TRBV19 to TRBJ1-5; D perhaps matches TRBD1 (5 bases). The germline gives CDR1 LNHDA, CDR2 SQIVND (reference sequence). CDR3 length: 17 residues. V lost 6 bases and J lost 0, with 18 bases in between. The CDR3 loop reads CASRRTGRGGSNQPQHF. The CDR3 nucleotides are TGTGCCAGTAGGAGGACCGGGAGGGGAGGTAGCAATCAGCCCCAGCATTTT.

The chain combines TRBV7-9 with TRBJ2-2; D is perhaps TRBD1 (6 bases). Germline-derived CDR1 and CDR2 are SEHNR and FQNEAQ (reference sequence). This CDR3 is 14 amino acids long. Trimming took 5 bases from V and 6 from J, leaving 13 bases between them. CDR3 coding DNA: TGTGCCAGCAGCCCATTCAGGGGTTCCGGGGAGCTGTTTTTT. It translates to CASSPFRGSGELFF.

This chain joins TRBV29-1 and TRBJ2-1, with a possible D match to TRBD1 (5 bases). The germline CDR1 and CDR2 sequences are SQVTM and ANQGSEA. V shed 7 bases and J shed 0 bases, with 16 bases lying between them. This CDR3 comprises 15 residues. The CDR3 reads CSAGGGASSYNEQFF. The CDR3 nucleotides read TGCAGCGCCGGTGGTGGGGCGAGCTCCTACAATGAGCAGTTCTTC.

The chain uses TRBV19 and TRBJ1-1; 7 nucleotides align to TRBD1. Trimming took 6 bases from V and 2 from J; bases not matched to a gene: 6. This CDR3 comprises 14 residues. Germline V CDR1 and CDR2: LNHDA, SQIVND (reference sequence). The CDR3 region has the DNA TGTGCCAGTAGCCCGGGACAGTTTAACACTGAAGCTTTCTTT. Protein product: CASSPGQFNTEAFF.

The CDR3 sequence is CASSPLGGVEAFF. The CDR3 DNA reads as TGTGCCAGCTCACCACTCGGCGGGGTTGAAGCTTTCTTT. The rearrangement uses TRBV18 and TRBJ1-1; unclear D gene. CDR1 and CDR2 (germline): KGHSH, LQKENI. CDR3 length: 13 residues. The ends were cut back, 1 base at V and 7 bases at J, with 10 bases in the middle.

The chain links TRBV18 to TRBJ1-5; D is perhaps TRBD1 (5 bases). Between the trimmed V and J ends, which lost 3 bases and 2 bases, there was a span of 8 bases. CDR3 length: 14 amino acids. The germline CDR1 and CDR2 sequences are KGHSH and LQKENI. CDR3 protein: CASSPRVGNQPQHF. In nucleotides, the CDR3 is TGTGCCAGCTCACCCAGGGTAGGCAATCAGCCCCAGCATTTT. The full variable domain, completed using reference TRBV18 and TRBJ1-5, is NAGVMQNPRHLVRRRGQEARLRCSPMKGHSHVYWYRQLPEEGLKFMVYLQKENIIDESGMPKERFSAEFPKEGPSILRIQQVVRGDSAAYFCASSPRVGNQPQHFGDGTRLSIL.

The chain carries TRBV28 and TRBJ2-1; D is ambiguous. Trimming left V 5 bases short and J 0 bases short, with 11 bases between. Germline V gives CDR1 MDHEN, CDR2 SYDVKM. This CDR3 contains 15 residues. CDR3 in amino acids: CASSNNGYSYNEQFF. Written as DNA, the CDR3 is TGTGCCAGCAGTAACAACGGGTACTCCTACAATGAGCAGTTCTTC. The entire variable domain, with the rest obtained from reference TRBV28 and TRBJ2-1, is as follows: DVKVTQSSRYLVKRTGEKVFLECVQDMDHENMFWYRQDPGLGLRLIYFSYDVKMKEKGDIPEGYSVSREKKERFSLILESASTNQTSMYLCASSNNGYSYNEQFFGPGTRLTVL.

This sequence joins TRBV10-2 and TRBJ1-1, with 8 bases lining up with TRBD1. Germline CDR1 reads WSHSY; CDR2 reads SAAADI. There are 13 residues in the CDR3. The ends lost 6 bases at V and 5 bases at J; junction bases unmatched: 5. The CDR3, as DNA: TGCGCCAGCAGCGCAGGGGGCCGGACTGAAGCTTTCTTT. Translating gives CASSAGGRTEAFF.

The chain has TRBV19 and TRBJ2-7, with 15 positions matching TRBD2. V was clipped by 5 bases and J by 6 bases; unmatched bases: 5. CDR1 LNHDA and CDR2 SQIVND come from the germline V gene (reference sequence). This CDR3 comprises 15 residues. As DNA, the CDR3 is TGTGCCAGTAGTGCAGGACTAGCGGGAGGGTCCGAGCAGTACTTC. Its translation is CASSAGLAGGSEQYF.

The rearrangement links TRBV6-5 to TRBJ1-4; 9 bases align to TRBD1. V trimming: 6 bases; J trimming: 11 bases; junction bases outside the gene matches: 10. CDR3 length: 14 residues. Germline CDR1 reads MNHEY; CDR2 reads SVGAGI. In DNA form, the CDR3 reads TGTGCCAGCAGCGCTACAGGGGGCGGATTCAAACTGTTTTTT. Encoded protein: CASSATGGGFKLFF.

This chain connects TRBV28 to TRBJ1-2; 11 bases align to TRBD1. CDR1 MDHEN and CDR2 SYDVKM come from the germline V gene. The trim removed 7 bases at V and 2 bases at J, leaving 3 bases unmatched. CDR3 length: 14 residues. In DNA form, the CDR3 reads TGTGCCAGCACCCGGACAGGGGGCAACTATGGCTACACCTTC. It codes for CASTRTGGNYGYTF.

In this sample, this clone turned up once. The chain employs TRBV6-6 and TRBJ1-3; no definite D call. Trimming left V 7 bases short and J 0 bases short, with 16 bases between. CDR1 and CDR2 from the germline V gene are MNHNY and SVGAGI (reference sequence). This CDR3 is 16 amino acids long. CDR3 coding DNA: TGTGCCAGCACCGGCGGACTGTCAAGCTCTGGAAACACCATATATTTT. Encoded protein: CASTGGLSSSGNTIYF.

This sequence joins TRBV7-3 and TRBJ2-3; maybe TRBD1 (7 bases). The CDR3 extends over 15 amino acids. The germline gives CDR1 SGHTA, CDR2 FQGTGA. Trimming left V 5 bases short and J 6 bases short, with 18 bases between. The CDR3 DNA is TGTGCCAGCAGCGGCCGCGGGACAGCCGCCGATACGCAGTATTTT. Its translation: CASSGRGTAADTQYF.

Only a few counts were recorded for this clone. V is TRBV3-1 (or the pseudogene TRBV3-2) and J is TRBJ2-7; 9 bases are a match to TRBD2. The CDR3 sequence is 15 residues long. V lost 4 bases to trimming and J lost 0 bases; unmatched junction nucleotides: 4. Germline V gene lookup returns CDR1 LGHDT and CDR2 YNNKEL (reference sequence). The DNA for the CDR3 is TGTGCCAGCAGCCCACGGACTAGCGACTCCTACGAGCAGTACTTC. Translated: CASSPRTSDSYEQYF.

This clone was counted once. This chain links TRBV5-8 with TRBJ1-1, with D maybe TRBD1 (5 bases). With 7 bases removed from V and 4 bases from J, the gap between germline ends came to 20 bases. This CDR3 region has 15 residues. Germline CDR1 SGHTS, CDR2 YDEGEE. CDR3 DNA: TGTGCCAGCGGGGCAATCCCGTTTTTTGGCACTGAAGCTTTCTTT. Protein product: CASGAIPFFGTEAFF.

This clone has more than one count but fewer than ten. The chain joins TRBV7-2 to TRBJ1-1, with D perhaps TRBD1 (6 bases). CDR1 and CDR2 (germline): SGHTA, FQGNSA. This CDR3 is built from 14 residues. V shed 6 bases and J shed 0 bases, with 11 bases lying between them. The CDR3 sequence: CASRTGWMNTEAFF. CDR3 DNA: TGTGCCAGCAGAACAGGGTGGATGAACACTGAAGCTTTCTTT.

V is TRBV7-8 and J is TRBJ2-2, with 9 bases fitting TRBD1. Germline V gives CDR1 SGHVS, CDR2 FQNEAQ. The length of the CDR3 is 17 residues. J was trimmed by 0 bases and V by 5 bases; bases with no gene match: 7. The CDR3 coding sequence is TGTGCCAGCAGCCCTTTTACAGGGGGCTCGAACACCGGGGAGCTGTTTTTT. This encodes CASSPFTGGSNTGELFF. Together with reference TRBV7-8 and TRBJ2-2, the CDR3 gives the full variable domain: GAGVSQSPRYKVAKRGQDVALRCDPISGHVSLFWYQQALGQGPEFLTYFQNEAQLDKSGLPSDRFFAERPEGSVSTLKIQRTQQEDSAVYLCASSPFTGGSNTGELFFGEGSRLTVL.

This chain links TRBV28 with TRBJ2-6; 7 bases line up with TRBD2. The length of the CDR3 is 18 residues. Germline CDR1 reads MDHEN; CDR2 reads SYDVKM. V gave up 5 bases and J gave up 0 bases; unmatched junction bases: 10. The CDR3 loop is CASSEFSGFSSGANVLTF. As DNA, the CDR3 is TGTGCCAGCAGTGAGTTTAGCGGGTTTAGCTCTGGGGCCAACGTCCTGACTTTC.

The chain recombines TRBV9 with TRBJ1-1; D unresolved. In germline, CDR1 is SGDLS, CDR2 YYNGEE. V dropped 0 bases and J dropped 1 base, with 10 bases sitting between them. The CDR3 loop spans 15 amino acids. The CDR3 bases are TGTGCCAGCAGCGTAGAGTCCAGAGGGAACACTGAAGCTTTCTTT. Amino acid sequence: CASSVESRGNTEAFF.

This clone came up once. CDR3 residues: CATSRDKQSTEAFF. In DNA form, the CDR3 reads TGTGCCACCAGCAGAGATAAACAGAGCACTGAAGCTTTCTTT. V and J are TRBV15 and TRBJ1-1, with D uncertain. The V end was cut by 0 bases, the J end by 4 bases, with 9 bases between. This CDR3 has 14 amino acids. Germline loops: CDR1 LNHNV, CDR2 YYDKDF (reference sequence). The full variable domain, completed using reference TRBV15 and TRBJ1-1, is DAMVIQNPRYQVTQFGKPVTLSCSQTLNHNVMYWYQQKSSQAPKLLFHYYDKDFNNEADTPDNFQSRRPNTSFCFLDIRSPGLGDTAMYLCATSRDKQSTEAFFGQGTRLTVV.

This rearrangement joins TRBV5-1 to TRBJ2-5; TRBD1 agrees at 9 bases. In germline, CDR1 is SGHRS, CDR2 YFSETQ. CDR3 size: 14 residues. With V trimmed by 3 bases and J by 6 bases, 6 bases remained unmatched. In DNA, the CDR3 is TGCGCCAGCAGCTCTCGGACAGGGGACAAGACCCAGTACTTC. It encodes CASSSRTGDKTQYF.